Given below is one TCR beta chain in context. In this sample, this clone turned up once. Which antigen it targets is not known. No base quality information exists; no much larger clone differs at one position. The protocol used for the library was the immunoSEQ multiplex PCR assay. For the multiplex PCR, a mixture combining 60 forward primers for TCR Vbeta segments and 13 reverse primers for TCR Jbeta segments was used. A multiplex PCR assay on genomic DNA amplified the CDR3 region of rearranged TCR beta genes. The amplified TCR beta libraries were sequenced on the Illumina HiSeq System as 87-base-pair reads. As for the authors' bioinformatics: A later analysis counted around 72 million unique TCR beta chains across the 700 or so repertoires, and approximately 11 million of these chains were shared by at least two donors. Raw reads were error-corrected and collapsed into unique sequences with a nearest-neighbor algorithm that merged closely related sequences to remove PCR and sequencing errors. V, D and J gene segments were assigned by aligning CDR3 sequences to IMGT reference sequences. For a sequence to be retained, a match of at least six nucleotides to both a V gene segment and a J gene segment was required. A rearrangement was called productive if the CDR3 had no stop codons and remained in frame with V and J, and every other rearrangement was called non-productive. Following IMGT convention, CDR3 was defined as the stretch from the second conserved V-encoded cysteine up to the conserved J-encoded phenylalanine. Sequences without an unambiguous match to a single V gene segment were excluded from the earlier analysis of about 630 of the donors. In an earlier analysis of several hundred of the donors, a V segment was called functional when productive rearrangements were above 56.7%, and segregating when the standard deviation between donors exceeded 5%. To diagnose cytomegalovirus status from the catalog of TCR beta chain sequences, a statistical classification framework was built. V and J gene assignment, in a later analysis, came from comparing TCR nucleotide sequences with IMGT/GENE-DB human TR gene sequences. A later analysis assigned CDR3 sequences and most-parsimonious VDJ recombination scenarios with the TCRdist pipeline. In a later analysis, each TCR beta chain was defined by its CDR3 amino acid sequence together with its V-gene family, and reads without a unique V-gene family were excluded. A later analysis removed 550 to 700 highly shared, low-generation-probability nucleotide sequences to deal with suspected cross-contamination and a sequencing artifact. In a later analysis, a clonal expansion index for each public chain was calculated from normalized within-repertoire ranks of inferred template counts. In a later analysis, generation probabilities were computed with a VDJ recombination model fitted to out-of-frame rearrangements, and the resulting probabilities were checked against IGoR. In a later analysis, TCR-TCR, TCR-HLA and TCR-CMV co-occurrence was scored with hypergeometric tests, and a repertoire-size bias correction was applied to TCR pairs. False discovery rates were estimated in a later analysis by permuting HLA or CMV assignments 20 times. In a later analysis, co-occurring TCRs were grouped with DBSCAN, and TCRdist sequence similarity was added when clustering was performed within HLA-allele-positive subsets. Repertoires with fewer than 30,000 or more than 120,000 public chains, plus five repertoires with anomalous nucleotide sharing, were excluded from co-occurrence clustering. Held by TCRdb, this immuneACCESS table contains in-frame sequences only and omits some clones. Under half of the omission traces to an unresolved V gene where checked; the cause of the rest is unknown. V and J calls plus clone size are reproduced from that table; the DNA served to infer D and trimming. The sample records 140,000 to 150,000 clones, around 73% of which are singletons. Together, the top ten hold about 3.2% of the sample.

The sample belongs to a study of cytomegalovirus exposure and HLA in healthy donors (dated by TCRdb to about 2017). For the study in its entirety: According to an earlier analysis of a few hundred of the donors, about 170 million T cells yielded roughly 100 million unique TCR beta sequences and approximately 300 Gb of sequence data. On average, about 200,000 unique TCR beta nucleotide sequences were sequenced per donor among 398 genotyped donors of the cohort, with around 19% of those sequences being non-productive. Every repertoire in the discovery cohort had been generated on one and the same sequencing platform. High-throughput TCR immunosequencing, statistical association of individual TCRs with disease status, and machine learning were combined to predict cytomegalovirus infection status. Typing coverage varied by locus: about 620-630 donors for A, B, C, DRB1 and DQB1; approximately 500 for DQA1; approximately 570 for DPA1; approximately 490 for DPB1. Both class I and class II loci were covered by HLA typing, at four-digit resolution. The aim of the study was to test whether cataloging public T cell receptors could identify signatures of past pathogen exposure. Using immunosequencing, the study profiled T cell repertoires from 500 to 800 subjects and related those repertoires to cytomegalovirus serostatus. A later analysis re-analyzed previously published TCR beta repertoires from approximately 670 donors and added high-resolution HLA genotyping to study TCR occurrence patterns. A separate validation cohort of 100 to 150 different subjects was used in addition to the approximately 700-subject first cohort. An early release covering some 640 HLA-typed donors comprised about 320 gigabases of sequencing data and approximately 85 million unique TCR sequences. About 5 DR-DQ haplotypes were handled as single units for association and clustering, since linkage in the cohort was strong. To decide whether each TCR beta V gene segment behaved as functional or pseudogenic, an earlier analysis of some 600 of the donors relied on high-throughput TCR beta sequencing. The genetic ancestry cluster associated with self-reported Caucasian donors included 65% to 90% of the roughly 360 genotyped donors. Alongside the repertoire data, information on donor age, sex, ethnicity and CMV serostatus was compiled. The later analysis used no new phenotypic data to find candidate immune exposures, relying instead on TCR beta sequences and their occurrence across donors. A later genetic analysis used genome-wide SNP genotypes for about 60% of the roughly 700 donors, treating that subset as a discovery cohort. Points the paper makes about the study in general: In a later genetic analysis, a missense DCLRE1C variant was associated with V-gene and J-gene trimming of TCR beta chains, and the association was replicated in an independent cohort. Roughly uniform sequencing depth across donors was assumed in presence/absence analyses, although this assumption may not hold. An earlier analysis of around 540 of the donors showed that most TCR beta V segments appeared in productive rearrangements either about 87% or about 30% of the time, which broadly matched IMGT annotations. A few of the identified cytomegalovirus-associated TCR beta chains were confirmed in vitro to be specific for cytomegalovirus antigens. The classifier was reported to diagnose cytomegalovirus status with high specificity and sensitivity in both the original and validation cohorts. A later analysis found that most CMV-associated TCR beta chains appeared HLA-restricted, with HLA associations seemingly driven largely by CMV exposure. According to a later genetic analysis, donors in an Asian-associated ancestry cluster had fewer N-insertions in productive TCRs than the approximately 690-donor mean. A later analysis found that TCR association rates varied across HLA loci, with DRB1 alleles showing the most associated TCRs and HLA-C alleles the fewest. A further reported finding was that TCR beta sequences accurately predicted the HLA-A and HLA-B alleles for most subjects in the first cohort. Because HLA typing was missing for some donors at each locus, association tests included only the typed subset. The authors suggested that the approach could potentially be generalized to other disease states and immunological phenotypes. CMV serostatus was the only immune exposure information available for the cohort. A total of about 180 TCR beta chains were listed by the study as associated with cytomegalovirus. A later analysis found that HLA-associated TCR beta chains were more clonally expanded and had lower generation probabilities than equally common non-associated chains. Most TCR sequences were seen in very few donors, while some public TCRs were found in many individuals. The sequencing pipeline was judged likely to have produced a cluster of highly shared sequence variants as a technical artifact. A later analysis reported that several top co-occurrence clusters appeared linked to parvovirus B19, influenza, CMV and Epstein-Barr virus. Because counts were too low, about 17 rarely observed V segments, including chromosome 9 orphons, were excluded from the earlier analysis of some 590 of the donors. Linkage disequilibrium might explain the correlated functional status among segregating V segments, but an unknown experimental factor could not be excluded. When HLA alleles, especially DR and DQ, strongly co-occurred, TCR associations were difficult to assign to individual alleles. This cohort had only TCR beta chains sequenced, and the lack of alpha or paired-chain data limited which features could be detected. Specific HLA alleles were associated with over 15,000 TCR beta sequences at a false discovery rate of 0.05 in a later analysis.

The cohort comprised 550 to 700 healthy bone marrow donors. At the time of sampling, all cohort members were nominally healthy, though unrecorded immune exposures were likely present. The donor tested CMV seronegative and was one of the 352 seronegative cohort members. A peripheral blood sample was provided by each donor, and peripheral blood mononuclear cells were used for TCR beta sequencing. The Qiagen DNeasy Blood Extraction Kit was used to extract genomic DNA from the blood cell samples. This sequence was found in a female donor in good health and CMV-seronegative. The sequencing input was PBMCs.

Here the CDR3 is given as CASSVGRTNQPQHF. The sequenced DNA is TGTGCCAGCAGCGTCGGACGGACTAATCAGCCCCAGCATTTT. This receptor chain uses TRBV28 and TRBJ1-5; the D gene remains uncertain. V is reduced by 6 bases and J by 4 bases, leaving a spacing of 13 bases between them. The germline V gene encodes CDR1 MDHEN and CDR2 SYDVKM. The CDR3 has 14 amino acids, counting the end cysteine and phenylalanine. Solely the CDR3 DNA is kept, with 42 bases framed from the first base. The variable domain in full, with residues beyond the CDR3 obtained from the reference TRBV28 and TRBJ1-5 genes, is DVKVTQSSRYLVKRTGEKVFLECVQDMDHENMFWYRQDPGLGLRLIYFSYDVKMKEKGDIPEGYSVSREKKERFSLILESASTNQTSMYLCASSVGRTNQPQHFGDGTRLSIL.